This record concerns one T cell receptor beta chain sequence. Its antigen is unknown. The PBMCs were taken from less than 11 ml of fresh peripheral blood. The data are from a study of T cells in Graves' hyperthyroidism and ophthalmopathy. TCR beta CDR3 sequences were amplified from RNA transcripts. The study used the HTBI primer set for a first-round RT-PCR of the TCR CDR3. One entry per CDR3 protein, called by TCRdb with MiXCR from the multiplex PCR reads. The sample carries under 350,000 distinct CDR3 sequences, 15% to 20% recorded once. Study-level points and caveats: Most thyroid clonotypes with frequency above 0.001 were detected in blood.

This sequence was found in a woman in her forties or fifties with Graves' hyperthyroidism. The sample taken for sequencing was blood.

The CDR3 here is CASSQVRTSTDTQYF. As DNA, the CDR3 is TGTGCCAGCAGCCAAGTTAGGACTAGCACAGATACGCAGTATTTT. The chain employs TRBV3-1 and TRBJ2-3, with D maybe TRBD2 (5 bases). V was trimmed by 1 base and J by 0 bases, leaving 8 bases between them. The CDR3 is 15 amino acids. Germline V gene data show CDR1 as LGHDT and CDR2 as YNNKEL (reference sequence).